This TCR beta chain was sequenced for a study of cytomegalovirus exposure and HLA in healthy donors. Across the whole study: Membership in the Caucasian-associated ancestry cluster was found for 75% to 90% of fewer than 450 genotyped donors.

Study outcomes and limitations: Analyzed later, most CMV-associated TCR beta chains appeared HLA-restricted.

Turning to this clone: Its antigen is currently unknown.

This CDR3 region has 15 residues. CDR1 and CDR2 from the germline V gene are LNHDA and SQIVND (reference sequence). The V end lost 3 bases, the J end lost 2 bases, and 13 bases lay between the germline ends. The study ran its PCR with 60 Vbeta and 13 Jbeta primers. As handled by the study authors: In a later analysis, around 12 million of tens of millions of unique beta chains occurred in at least two donors. Produced via immunoSEQ multiplex PCR; TCRdb's table is partial and in-frame only. V, J and clone size are those of that table, while D and trimming were read from the DNA. The sample contains some 120,000 clones, approximately 78% of which appear only once.

This chain uses TRBV19 with TRBJ1-2; D may be TRBD1 (6 bases). The sequence was obtained from a man aged 25 to 40 in good health and CMV-seropositive. Sequencing was carried out using PBMCs. The CDR3 DNA is TGTGCCAGTAGTATTTGGTCAGGGGAGAACTATGGCTACACCTTC. It yields the protein CASSIWSGENYGYTF.